Each of the 20 T cell receptor beta chains below was sequenced from the same sample in a study of blood T cell repertoires in COVID-19. Measured with immunoSEQ multiplex PCR; TCRdb has only the in-frame clones, and not every one. Seen here are approximately 300,000 clones, around 90% observed once, and the top ten hold approximately 2.2%. The sequencing sample was made of peripheral blood. The receptors were gathered from a man younger than 35 with active or convalescent COVID-19.

The rearrangement links TRBV7-9 to TRBJ2-1, with D perhaps TRBD2 (5 bases). Germline-derived CDR1 and CDR2 are SEHNR and FQNEAQ (reference sequence). V was cut by 5 bases and J by 14 bases, with 13 bases left in between. This CDR3 has 11 residues. The CDR3 protein is CASSPEGEKFF. For the CDR3, the DNA is TGTGCCAGCAGCCCTGAGGGCGAGAAGTTCTTC.

The chain uses TRBV6-1 and TRBJ1-1, with unresolved D. This CDR3 contains 13 residues. Germline CDR1 MNHNS, CDR2 SASEGT. Trimming stripped 3 bases from V and 1 base from J, with 6 bases between. This CDR3 is CASSEIANTEAFF. CDR3 DNA: TGTGCCAGCAGTGAGATAGCGAACACTGAAGCTTTCTTT.

The V and J genes are TRBV6-5 and TRBJ2-1, with 9 bases lining up with TRBD2. There are 15 residues in the CDR3. V lost 3 bases, J lost 0 bases, and 0 bases stayed unmatched. The germline V gene has CDR1 MNHEY and CDR2 SVGAGI. CDR3 DNA: TGTGCCAGCAGTTATAGCGGGAGCTCCTACAATGAGCAGTTCTTC. Translated: CASSYSGSSYNEQFF.

This clone has more than one count but fewer than ten. The V call is TRBV25-1, the J call TRBJ2-7; D uncertain. Per germline, CDR1 MGHDK and CDR2 SYGVNS. The CDR3 extends over 12 amino acids. Trimming took 4 bases from V and 5 from J, leaving 9 bases between them. The CDR3 nucleotides are TGTGCCAGCAGTGGTATGGCCGACGAGCAGTACTTC. This codes for CASSGMADEQYF.

This clone turned up a few times. The J gene is TRBJ1-5, the V gene TRBV18; possible D gene TRBD1, 5 bases. The ends were cut back, 0 bases at V and 9 bases at J, with 9 bases in the middle. Germline V lookup: CDR1 KGHSH, CDR2 LQKENI. The length of the CDR3 is 13 residues. CDR3 in amino acids: CASSPPGEGPQHF. The DNA of the CDR3 is TGTGCCAGCTCACCACCAGGGGAGGGGCCCCAGCATTTT. The complete variable domain, with remaining parts taken from reference TRBV18 and TRBJ1-5, reads NAGVMQNPRHLVRRRGQEARLRCSPMKGHSHVYWYRQLPEEGLKFMVYLQKENIIDESGMPKERFSAEFPKEGPSILRIQQVVRGDSAAYFCASSPPGEGPQHFGDGTRLSIL.

The chain links TRBV5-1 to TRBJ2-2; 12 positions agree with TRBD2. Germline trimming cut 3 bases from V and 8 bases from J; bases unmatched to any gene: 8. Germline values: CDR1 SGHRS, CDR2 YFSETQ. The CDR3 is 16 residues long. CDR3 DNA: TGCGCCAGCAGCTCGCGACTAGCGGGAGATGGTGGGGAGCTGTTTTTT. It encodes CASSSRLAGDGGELFF.

The chain is built from TRBV6-6 and TRBJ1-2; 8 nucleotides agree with TRBD1. This CDR3 contains 14 residues. Trimming removed 7 bases from V and 2 bases from J; junction bases left unmatched: 6. Per the germline V gene, CDR1 is MNHNY and CDR2 is SVGAGI (reference sequence). The CDR3: CASNPDRENYGYTF. The CDR3 coding sequence is TGTGCCAGCAACCCGGACAGGGAAAACTATGGCTACACCTTC.

This chain links TRBV7-2 with TRBJ2-3, with a weak D call TRBD2 (7 bases). The germline V gene has CDR1 SGHTA and CDR2 FQGNSA. V shed 5 bases and J shed 2 bases, with 26 bases lying between them. This CDR3 has 19 amino acids. CDR3 sequence reads: CASSLGGGGNPSFTDTQYF. The CDR3 nucleotides are TGTGCCAGCAGCCTCGGAGGGGGGGGGAATCCCAGTTTCACAGATACGCAGTATTTT.

The chain uses TRBV2 and TRBJ1-2; maybe TRBD1 (5 bases). This CDR3 has 12 amino acids. Deletions cut 10 bases from V and 7 bases from J, with 16 bases between. CDR1 is SNHLY, CDR2 FYNNEI, per germline. This chain's CDR3 is CATSPGAAGYTF. The CDR3 nucleotides are TGTGCCACCTCTCCTGGGGCAGCTGGCTACACCTTC.

The CDR3 DNA sequence: TGTGCCAGCAGCGGAGAAATAACCGGAAACACCATATATTTT. This gives the protein CASSGEITGNTIYF. The chain couples TRBV9 to TRBJ1-3; D unresolved. In germline, CDR1 is SGDLS, CDR2 YYNGEE. The CDR3 sequence is 14 residues long. V was trimmed by 3 bases and J by 4 bases, leaving 11 bases between them.

The CDR3 sequence: CASSPTLSGSNNYEQYF. The DNA for the CDR3 is TGTGCCAGCAGTCCTACCCTTAGCGGGAGTAACAACTACGAGCAGTACTTC. The chain is built from TRBV7-9 and TRBJ2-7; 9 bases are shared with TRBD2. Germline lookup yields CDR1 SEHNR and CDR2 FQNEAQ (reference sequence). The CDR3 consists of 17 residues. Germline trimming cut 6 bases from V and 3 bases from J; bases unmatched to any gene: 15.

The chain is built from TRBV6-5 and TRBJ2-7; D not certain. Per the germline V gene, CDR1 is MNHEY and CDR2 is SVGAGI. Trimming left V 4 bases short and J 5 bases short, with 9 bases between. The CDR3 sequence is 12 residues long. CDR3 in amino acids: CASSSPSDEQYF. The DNA of the CDR3 is TGTGCCAGCAGTTCCCCTTCCGACGAGCAGTACTTC.

The chain employs TRBV29-1 and TRBJ2-7; D might be TRBD1 (5 bases). The CDR3 has 13 residues. CDR1 SQVTM and CDR2 ANQGSEA come from the germline V gene. The V gene lost 4 bases and the J gene lost 1 base, with 11 bases spanning the gap. The CDR3 loop is CSVGKDRSYEQYF. The CDR3 nucleotides are TGCAGCGTTGGGAAAGACAGATCCTACGAGCAGTACTTC.

The chain joins TRBV7-9 to TRBJ1-2, with TRBD1 matching over 9 bases. The length of the CDR3 is 13 residues. Trimming at V came to 8 bases and at J to 8 bases, leaving 9 bases not matched to a gene. Germline V CDR1 and CDR2: SEHNR, FQNEAQ (reference sequence). The CDR3 here is CASRLTGGKGYTF. The CDR3, as DNA: TGTGCCAGCCGACTGACAGGGGGTAAGGGCTACACCTTC.

This chain links TRBV5-4 with TRBJ1-1; unclear D gene. The V gene lost 1 base and the J gene lost 5 bases, with 9 bases spanning the gap. Germline CDR1 reads SGHNT; CDR2 reads YYREEE (reference sequence). This CDR3 spans 13 amino acids. CDR3 residues: CASSLLSGTEAFF. CDR3 nucleotide sequence: TGTGCCAGCAGCTTGCTTTCCGGGACTGAAGCTTTCTTT.

The rearrangement joins TRBV2 to TRBJ2-7; D unresolved. The CDR3 covers 11 residues. The V and J ends lost 4 bases and 7 bases respectively, with 8 bases between them. Germline loops: CDR1 SNHLY, CDR2 FYNNEI. The CDR3 DNA sequence: TGTGCCAGCAGTGTACTCGGTGAGCAGTACTTC. Protein sequence: CASSVLGEQYF. Variable domain in full (rest from reference TRBV2 and TRBJ2-7): EPEVTQTPSHQVTQMGQEVILRCVPISNHLYFYWYRQILGQKVEFLVSFYNNEISEKSEIFDDQFSVERPDGSNFTLKIRSTKLEDSAMYFCASSVLGEQYFGPGTRLTVT.

This clone was counted a few times. The rearrangement links TRBV20-1 to TRBJ2-2; TRBD1 might be the D (5 bases). Deletions cut 3 bases from V and 7 bases from J, with 12 bases between. This CDR3 is 13 amino acids long. CDR1 is DFQATT and CDR2 is SNEGSKA in the germline V gene (reference sequence). The CDR3 coding sequence is TGCAGTGCTAGTGGCAGGGTGGACGGGGAGCTGTTTTTT. Protein sequence: CSASGRVDGELFF.

The chain uses TRBV11-2 and TRBJ1-6; D unresolved. Germline V gene sequence: CDR1 SGHAT, CDR2 FQNNGV. The V and J ends lost 5 bases and 14 bases respectively, with 16 bases between them. CDR3 length: 13 amino acids. This CDR3 reads CASSPGEGMALHF. The CDR3 DNA reads as TGTGCCAGCAGCCCTGGGGAGGGCATGGCCCTCCACTTT.

This chain uses TRBV6-5 with TRBJ1-6; D is ambiguous. Germline V gives CDR1 MNHEY, CDR2 SVGAGI. Trimming stripped 4 bases from V and 5 bases from J, with 9 bases between. CDR3 length equals 14 residues. This chain's CDR3 is CASSSTLHNSPLHF. The CDR3 DNA sequence: TGTGCCAGCAGTTCGACTCTTCATAATTCACCCCTCCACTTT.

The chain employs TRBV7-9 and TRBJ2-5; TRBD1 matches 10 bases. The V and J ends lost 5 bases and 5 bases, in that order; junction bases with no gene match: 8. The CDR3 is 15 residues long. In germline, CDR1 is SEHNR, CDR2 FQNEAQ (reference sequence). DNA of the CDR3: TGTGCCAGCAGCCGGCGGACAGGGGGACAGGAGACCCAGTACTTC. This translates into CASSRRTGGQETQYF.